A single sample gave rise to the 7 T cell receptor beta chains below, sequenced in a study of cytomegalovirus exposure and HLA in healthy donors. The primer mix had 60 Vbeta and 13 Jbeta primers. Some clones are missing from TCRdb's copy, which holds only in-frame ones; the method was immunoSEQ multiplex PCR. This table has 130,000 or so clones, around 80% appearing once. The specimen sequenced was PBMCs. The source is a woman in her 40s in good health and CMV-seronegative.

The genes are TRBV27 and TRBJ2-7, with D possibly matching TRBD1 (6 bases). The CDR3 length is 14 residues. The V end was cut by 6 bases, the J end by 0 bases, with 12 bases between. CDR1 and CDR2 (germline): MNHEY, SMNVEV (reference sequence). The CDR3 loop reads CASSIRTDSYEQYF. The CDR3 nucleotides read TGTGCCAGCAGCATAAGGACAGACTCCTACGAGCAGTACTTC.

The chain couples TRBV10-2 to TRBJ2-3; TRBD2 aligns across 7 bases. Germline V gives CDR1 WSHSY, CDR2 SAAADI. Trimming at V came to 4 bases and at J to 4 bases, leaving 2 bases not matched to a gene. This CDR3 comprises 13 residues. The chain's CDR3 is CASSATSADTQYF. As DNA, the CDR3 is TGCGCCAGCAGTGCTACTAGCGCAGATACGCAGTATTTT.

The chain carries TRBV5-1 and TRBJ2-3; TRBD1 is a possible D gene (5 bases). V gave up 7 bases and J gave up 4 bases, with 16 bases separating them. This CDR3 is 14 amino acids long. The V gene's germline CDR1 is SGHRS and CDR2 YFSETQ. CDR3 sequence reads: CASGPQGSSDTQYF. CDR3 DNA: TGCGCCAGCGGACCCCAGGGTTCCTCAGATACGCAGTATTTT.

This chain joins TRBV6-5 and TRBJ1-5; no clear D gene. With 9 bases removed from V and 7 bases from J, the gap between germline ends came to 16 bases. Germline V gene lookup returns CDR1 MNHEY and CDR2 SVGAGI. The CDR3 has 13 amino acids. In nucleotides, the CDR3 is TGTGCCAGTCGAAGTGGGCGTTGGCAGCCCCAGCATTTT. Protein sequence: CASRSGRWQPQHF.

The gene calls are TRBV5-1 and TRBJ2-3; D is uncertain. The V end lost 1 base, the J end lost 2 bases, and 11 bases lay between the germline ends. Germline loops: CDR1 SGHRS, CDR2 YFSETQ. There are 15 residues in the CDR3. The CDR3 is CASSLQVRHTDTQYF. DNA for the CDR3: TGCGCCAGCAGCTTGCAGGTCAGGCACACAGATACGCAGTATTTT.

The V call is TRBV7-6, the J call TRBJ2-3; a weak D match, TRBD2 (6 bases). Trimming stripped 5 bases from V and 0 bases from J, with 18 bases between. The CDR3 is 17 residues long. Germline lookup yields CDR1 SGHVS and CDR2 FNYEAQ. CDR3 DNA sequence: TGTGCCAGCAGCCCGTATCTAGCGTCGATGAGCACAGATACGCAGTATTTT. It is translated as CASSPYLASMSTDTQYF. Looking up the rest from reference TRBV7-6 and TRBJ2-3 gives the full variable domain: GAGVSQSPRYKVTKRGQDVALRCDPISGHVSLYWYRQALGQGPEFLTYFNYEAQQDKSGLPNDRFSAERPEGSISTLTIQRTEQRDSAMYRCASSPYLASMSTDTQYFGPGTRLTVL.

The chain recombines TRBV7-2 with TRBJ2-1; TRBD1 might be the D (6 bases). This CDR3 contains 15 residues. Germline V gives CDR1 SGHTA, CDR2 FQGNSA. V dropped 5 bases and J dropped 3 bases, with 14 bases sitting between them. Here the CDR3 reads CASSLISDSYNEQFF. CDR3 nucleotide sequence: TGTGCCAGCAGCCTCATATCGGACAGCTACAATGAGCAGTTCTTC.